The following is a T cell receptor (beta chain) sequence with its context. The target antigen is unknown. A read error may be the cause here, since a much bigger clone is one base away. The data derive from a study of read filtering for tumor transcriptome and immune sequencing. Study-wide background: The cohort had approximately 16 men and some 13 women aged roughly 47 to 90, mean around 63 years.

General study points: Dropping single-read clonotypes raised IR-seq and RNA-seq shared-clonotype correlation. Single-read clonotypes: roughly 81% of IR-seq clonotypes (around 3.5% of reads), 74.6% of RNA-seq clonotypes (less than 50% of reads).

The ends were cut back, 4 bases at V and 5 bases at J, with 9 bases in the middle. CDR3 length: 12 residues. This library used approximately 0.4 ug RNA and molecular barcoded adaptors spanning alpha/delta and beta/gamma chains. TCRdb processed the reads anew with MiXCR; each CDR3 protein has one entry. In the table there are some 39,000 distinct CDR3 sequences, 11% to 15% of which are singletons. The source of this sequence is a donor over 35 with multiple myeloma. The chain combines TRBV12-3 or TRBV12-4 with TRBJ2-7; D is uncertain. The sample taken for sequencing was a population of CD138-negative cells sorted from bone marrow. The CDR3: CASSSGLHEQYF. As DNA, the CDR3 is TGTGCCAGCAGTTCAGGTCTGCACGAGCAGTACTTC.